This passage covers 14 T cell receptor beta chains from one sample sequenced in a study of T cell responses to AZD1222 COVID-19 vaccine. Profiled with immunoSEQ multiplex PCR; TCRdb holds only in-frame clones, not every one. The data hold 85,000 to 120,000 clones, with 90% observed a single time. The material was peripheral blood, obtained 28 days after the second AZD1222 dose. Receptors were obtained from an adult who received the AZD1222 COVID-19 vaccine.

The chain links TRBV19 to TRBJ1-3; no definite D call. The V gene's germline CDR1 is LNHDA and CDR2 SQIVND (reference sequence). V was cut by 5 bases and J by 4 bases, with 15 bases left in between. The CDR3 sequence is 15 residues long. The chain's CDR3 is CASSAQDQKGNTIYF. In DNA, the CDR3 is TGTGCCAGTAGTGCCCAGGACCAAAAGGGAAACACCATATATTTT.

On this clone itself: The sample has other DNA sequences that encode this CDR3 too. This sequence joins TRBV6-5 and TRBJ1-6; a possible D gene is TRBD1 (5 bases). CDR3 size: 15 residues. Trimming cost V 0 bases and J 7 bases, with 10 bases left between them. Germline CDR1 reads MNHEY; CDR2 reads SVGAGI. The CDR3 here is CASSYSYRDNSPLHF. In DNA, the CDR3 is TGTGCCAGCAGTTACTCGTACCGGGACAATTCACCCCTCCACTTT.

This chain connects TRBV5-4 to TRBJ2-2; no firm D call. CDR1 SGHNT and CDR2 YYREEE come from the germline V gene (reference sequence). Trimming removed 2 bases from V and 4 bases from J, with 3 bases in between. The CDR3 has 12 amino acids. The CDR3 spells CASSFFTGELFF. For the CDR3, the DNA is TGTGCCAGCAGCTTCTTCACCGGGGAGCTGTTTTTT.

The rearrangement uses TRBV27 and TRBJ2-7, with D perhaps TRBD1 (6 bases). The CDR3 contains 15 residues. Trimming took 7 bases from V and 0 from J, leaving 16 bases between them. Germline V CDR1 and CDR2: MNHEY, SMNVEV (reference sequence). The chain's CDR3 is CASTPQGPISYEQYF. The CDR3 nucleotides read TGTGCCAGCACCCCCCAGGGGCCCATCTCCTACGAGCAGTACTTC.

The V call is TRBV19, the J call TRBJ2-1, with D maybe TRBD1 (5 bases). CDR1 is LNHDA and CDR2 is SQIVND in the germline V gene (reference sequence). V was shortened by 7 bases and J by 8 bases, with 9 bases between the two germline ends. The length of the CDR3 is 11 residues. CDR3 in amino acids: CASIRGHEQFF. CDR3 coding DNA: TGTGCCAGTATAAGGGGTCATGAGCAGTTCTTC.

The V call is TRBV18, the J call TRBJ2-2; D is possibly TRBD1 (6 bases). The CDR3 spans 17 residues. Trimming stripped 3 bases from V and 0 bases from J, with 14 bases between. Per germline, CDR1 KGHSH and CDR2 LQKENI. CDR3 nucleotide sequence: TGTGCCAGCTCACCCGAACCGGGACAAACGAACACCGGGGAGCTGTTTTTT. This encodes CASSPEPGQTNTGELFF.

The V and J genes are TRBV5-1 and TRBJ2-2, with TRBD1 matching over 10 bases. Per the germline V gene, CDR1 is SGHRS and CDR2 is YFSETQ. This CDR3 has 15 amino acids. V gave up 7 bases and J gave up 3 bases; unmatched junction bases: 6. In DNA, the CDR3 is TGCGCCAGCGGAAGACAGGGGGCCGACACCGGGGAGCTGTTTTTT. Translating it yields CASGRQGADTGELFF.

The J gene is TRBJ1-5, the V gene TRBV29-1; D possibly corresponds to TRBD1 (5 bases). Germline CDR1 is SQVTM and CDR2 is ANQGSEA. The V end was cut by 4 bases, the J end by 5 bases, with 12 bases between. The CDR3 runs to 13 residues. For the CDR3, the DNA is TGCAGCGTTGTAGTGGGGGGGGATCAGCCCCAGCATTTT. Translating it yields CSVVVGGDQPQHF.

This rearrangement joins TRBV7-6 to TRBJ1-3, with D perhaps matching TRBD1 (5 bases). The ends were cut back, 0 bases at V and 2 bases at J, with 11 bases in the middle. Germline assignment: CDR1 SGHVS and CDR2 FNYEAQ. The CDR3 runs to 16 residues. The CDR3 sequence is CASSLARSGPGNTIYF. CDR3 DNA: TGTGCCAGCAGCTTAGCGCGGTCGGGGCCTGGAAACACCATATATTTT.

A few counts support this clone. The gene calls are TRBV24-1 and TRBJ2-7; D unresolved. Germline-derived CDR1 and CDR2 are KGHDR and SFDVKD. With 9 bases removed from V and 1 base from J, the gap between germline ends came to 6 bases. The CDR3 spans 11 residues. CDR3 loop: CATSQSYEQYF. CDR3 bases: TGTGCCACCTCACAGTCCTACGAGCAGTACTTC.

V and J are TRBV5-4 and TRBJ1-6; no clear D. The germline CDR1 and CDR2 sequences are SGHNT and YYREEE (reference sequence). Deletions cut 2 bases from V and 8 bases from J, with 11 bases between. This CDR3 is built from 14 residues. CDR3 loop: CASSLFGGDSPLHF. CDR3 DNA sequence: TGTGCCAGCAGCTTATTCGGCGGGGATTCACCCCTCCACTTT.

V is TRBV18 and J is TRBJ1-5; tentatively, D is TRBD1 (5 bases). Between the trimmed V and J ends, which lost 3 bases and 6 bases, there was a span of 18 bases. The CDR3 contains 16 residues. Germline CDR1 reads KGHSH; CDR2 reads LQKENI. The CDR3 nucleotides read TGTGCCAGCTCACCTGGGGCTCCTAGTTCGGGTCAGCCCCAGCATTTT. Its translation: CASSPGAPSSGQPQHF.

The chain recombines TRBV5-1 with TRBJ1-1, with D possibly being TRBD1 (6 bases). Germline assignment: CDR1 SGHRS and CDR2 YFSETQ. CDR3 length equals 13 residues. Trimming removed 7 bases from V and 6 bases from J, with 16 bases in between. CDR3 amino acids: CASRRRQGPEAFF. CDR3 nucleotide sequence: TGCGCCAGCCGTCGACGTCAGGGGCCTGAAGCTTTCTTT.

DNA of the CDR3: TGCGCCAGCAGCTACAACCTGGGACAGGGGGCCTATGGCTACACCTTC. Translated, it gives CASSYNLGQGAYGYTF. This sequence joins TRBV4-1 and TRBJ1-2; 12 positions agree with TRBD1. Germline V CDR1 and CDR2: MGHRA, YSYEKL. J gave up 4 bases and V 5 bases, and 8 bases lay outside the gene matches. The CDR3 covers 16 residues.